The 21 T cell receptor beta chains below come from one sample, sequenced in a study of identical twins. Via MiXCR, TCRdb re-called the 5' RACE reads, giving one row per CDR3 protein. Among about 520,000 distinct CDR3 sequences, 22% were seen once, and the ten largest hold under 0.95%. Separately, the same data were catalogued under a study of T cells expressing NK-cell markers.

Material: CD4+ T cells sorted from blood. These receptors were obtained from a young woman in good health.

This clonotype has just a few counts. V usage is TRBV12-3 or TRBV12-4 and J usage is TRBJ1-3; D ambiguous. CDR3 size: 13 residues. The ends were cut back, 5 bases at V and 9 bases at J, with 14 bases in the middle. The CDR3 DNA follows: TGTGCCAGCAGTAGCACGGAGACTGTCACCATATATTTT. It translates to CASSSTETVTIYF.

This chain uses TRBV20-1 with TRBJ1-6; possibly TRBD1 for D (6 bases). This CDR3 region has 14 residues. CDR1 is DFQATT and CDR2 is SNEGSKA in the germline V gene (reference sequence). The ends were cut back, 5 bases at V and 6 bases at J, with 14 bases in the middle. The CDR3, as DNA: TGCAGTGCTCCAAAAGGGGGGGGTAATTCACCCCTCCACTTT. Its protein is CSAPKGGGNSPLHF.

CDR3 loop: CARPKRGSGNTIYF. The CDR3 DNA reads as TGTGCCAGACCCAAAAGGGGCTCTGGAAACACCATATATTTT. The chain combines TRBV21-1 with TRBJ1-3. TRBV21-1 is a pseudogene segment. CDR3 length: 14 residues.

The rearrangement joins TRBV7-8 to TRBJ2-1; 9 nucleotides agree with TRBD2. The CDR3 loop spans 13 amino acids. Losses at the gene ends were 6 bases for V and 9 bases for J; bases not matched to a gene: 6. The germline CDR1 and CDR2 sequences are SGHVS and FQNEAQ. The CDR3 nucleotides are TGTGCCAGCAGTGTAGCGGGAGATTCTGAGCAGTTCTTC. This gives the protein CASSVAGDSEQFF.

V is TRBV20-1 and J is TRBJ1-1; 7 bases agree with TRBD1. J gave up 1 base and V 0 bases, and 2 bases lay outside the gene matches. The CDR3 covers 14 residues. Germline V gene data show CDR1 as DFQATT and CDR2 as SNEGSKA (reference sequence). The chain's CDR3 is CSARDRQGNTEAFF. In DNA, the CDR3 is TGCAGTGCTAGAGACCGACAGGGGAACACTGAAGCTTTCTTT.

This chain connects TRBV2 to TRBJ2-1; D gene uncertain. The germline gives CDR1 SNHLY, CDR2 FYNNEI. Trimming took off 6 bases at V and 9 bases at J, with 9 bases between the two ends. The CDR3 is made up of 11 amino acids. The CDR3 sequence is CASRETSEQFF. CDR3 in DNA: TGTGCCAGCAGGGAGACAAGTGAGCAGTTCTTC.

The chain carries TRBV12-3 or TRBV12-4 and TRBJ2-3; 9 bases are shared with TRBD2. With V trimmed by 5 bases and J by 5 bases, 5 bases remained unmatched. The CDR3 sequence is 14 residues long. CDR3 nucleotide sequence: TGTGCCAGCAGTAAGAGACTAGCGGTAGATACGCAGTATTTT. It yields the protein CASSKRLAVDTQYF.

This clonotype was picked up a small number of times. The gene calls are TRBV10-3 and TRBJ1-1; D is unresolved. V was shortened by 4 bases and J by 3 bases, with 6 bases between the two germline ends. There are 12 residues in the CDR3. Germline assignment: CDR1 ENHRY and CDR2 SYGVKD. The CDR3 reads CAISGLDTEAFF. Here the CDR3 DNA reads TGTGCCATCAGTGGTCTGGACACTGAAGCTTTCTTT.

There are many counts of this clonotype. This chain joins TRBV12-3 or TRBV12-4 and TRBJ2-1, with unresolved D. The CDR3 has 11 amino acids. V was clipped by 3 bases and J by 3 bases, with 0 bases between them. This CDR3 is CASSFYNEQFF. The CDR3 nucleotides read TGTGCCAGCAGTTTCTACAATGAGCAGTTCTTC.

The chain employs TRBV12-3 or TRBV12-4 and TRBJ1-2, with D uncertain. V was trimmed by 8 bases and J by 0 bases, leaving 7 bases between them. The CDR3 is 12 residues long. In nucleotides, the CDR3 is TGTGCCAGCGGGGAGACTAACTATGGCTACACCTTC. Translation gives CASGETNYGYTF.

This clonotype has just a few counts. The chain recombines TRBV5-1 with TRBJ1-1; possibly TRBD1 for D (5 bases). Deletions cut 2 bases from V and 1 base from J, with 15 bases between. In germline, CDR1 is SGHRS, CDR2 YFSETQ. The CDR3 sequence is 16 residues long. The DNA for the CDR3 is TGCGCCAGCAGCTTCAGCGTTGGAGGGGCGAACACTGAAGCTTTCTTT. It encodes CASSFSVGGANTEAFF.

This clonotype has a handful of counts. V and J are TRBV7-2 and TRBJ2-5; TRBD2 matches at 9 bases. Germline V gene data show CDR1 as SGHTA and CDR2 as FQGNSA. The V gene end was trimmed by 6 bases and the J gene end by 2 bases; junction bases not matched to a gene: 13. This CDR3 contains 17 residues. This chain's CDR3 is CASSPHRLAGSQETQYF. CDR3 bases: TGTGCCAGCAGTCCCCATCGGCTAGCGGGATCTCAAGAGACCCAGTACTTC.

The chain recombines TRBV27 with TRBJ1-1, with D maybe TRBD1 (6 bases). CDR3 length: 14 amino acids. Deletions cut 3 bases from V and 10 bases from J, with 18 bases between. Germline V gene sequence: CDR1 MNHEY, CDR2 SMNVEV (reference sequence). CDR3 residues: CASSFQGTSPSAFF. The CDR3 DNA is TGTGCCAGCAGTTTCCAGGGGACATCGCCGTCAGCTTTCTTT.

This clonotype appeared many times. V is TRBV18 and J is TRBJ1-1; D not resolved. Trimming took 6 bases from V and 2 from J, leaving 10 bases between them. The CDR3 sequence is 13 residues long. CDR1 is KGHSH, CDR2 LQKENI, per germline. The CDR3 sequence: CASSWTANTEAFF. Written as DNA, the CDR3 is TGTGCCAGCTCGTGGACGGCAAACACTGAAGCTTTCTTT. Supplemented by reference TRBV18 and TRBJ1-1, the full variable domain reads NAGVMQNPRHLVRRRGQEARLRCSPMKGHSHVYWYRQLPEEGLKFMVYLQKENIIDESGMPKERFSAEFPKEGPSILRIQQVVRGDSAAYFCASSWTANTEAFFGQGTRLTVV.

The J gene is TRBJ1-1, the V gene TRBV20-1; possible D gene TRBD1, 5 bases. V was trimmed by 8 bases and J by 1 base, leaving 11 bases between them. The CDR3 covers 12 residues. Per the germline V gene, CDR1 is DFQATT and CDR2 is SNEGSKA (reference sequence). CDR3 in amino acids: CSPLGGNTEAFF. The CDR3 nucleotides are TGCAGTCCCTTGGGGGGGAACACTGAAGCTTTCTTT.

This chain joins TRBV3-1 and TRBJ1-2, with no clear D. Germline-derived CDR1 and CDR2 are LGHDT and YNNKEL (reference sequence). The length of the CDR3 is 15 residues. V was cut by 0 bases and J by 3 bases, with 11 bases left in between. The CDR3 DNA reads TGTGCCAGCAGCCAAGAAAGCAAGGCGGACTATGGCTACACCTTC. Translated, it gives CASSQESKADYGYTF.

This clonotype was recorded only once. The chain couples TRBV6-2 or TRBV6-3 to TRBJ2-7; D call uncertain. Germline CDR1 MNHEY, CDR2 SVGEGT. The CDR3 is 11 amino acids. V lost 6 bases and J 4 bases, leaving 7 bases between the germline ends. CDR3 protein: CASRTMYEQYF. Written as DNA, the CDR3 is TGTGCCAGCAGGACAATGTACGAGCAGTACTTC.

V and J are TRBV11-2 and TRBJ2-5; 11 bases agree with TRBD2. The germline V gene has CDR1 SGHAT and CDR2 FQNNGV. CDR3 length: 16 amino acids. J lost 1 base, V lost 6 bases, and 7 bases had no gene match. In DNA form, the CDR3 reads TGTGCCAGCAGAAAACTAGCGGGGGCCACCCAAGAGACCCAGTACTTC. Its protein is CASRKLAGATQETQYF.

This clonotype was observed at least ten times. This chain connects TRBV4-3 to TRBJ1-1; no clear D. This CDR3 contains 14 residues. From germline, CDR1 is LGHNA and CDR2 YSLEER. V was clipped by 4 bases and J by 3 bases, with 12 bases between them. The CDR3 region has the DNA TGCGCCAGCAGCCGAAAGTTAGGCGACACTGAAGCTTTCTTT. The encoded protein is CASSRKLGDTEAFF.

The chain combines TRBV10-1 with TRBJ2-5; D tentatively fits TRBD1 or TRBD2 (5 bases each). Germline V gene lookup returns CDR1 WNHNN and CDR2 SYGVQD (reference sequence). The length of the CDR3 is 12 residues. V was trimmed by 8 bases and J by 9 bases, leaving 16 bases between them. CDR3 in amino acids: CASGMVGAPQYF. The CDR3 DNA reads TGCGCCAGCGGTATGGTCGGGGCTCCCCAGTACTTC.

This chain uses TRBV24-1 with TRBJ2-3; D is uncertain. Germline V gives CDR1 KGHDR, CDR2 SFDVKD. CDR3 size: 14 residues. The V gene lost 2 bases and the J gene lost 2 bases, with 7 bases spanning the gap. The CDR3 is CATSDSWHTDTQYF. For the CDR3, the DNA is TGTGCCACCAGTGATTCGTGGCACACAGATACGCAGTATTTT.